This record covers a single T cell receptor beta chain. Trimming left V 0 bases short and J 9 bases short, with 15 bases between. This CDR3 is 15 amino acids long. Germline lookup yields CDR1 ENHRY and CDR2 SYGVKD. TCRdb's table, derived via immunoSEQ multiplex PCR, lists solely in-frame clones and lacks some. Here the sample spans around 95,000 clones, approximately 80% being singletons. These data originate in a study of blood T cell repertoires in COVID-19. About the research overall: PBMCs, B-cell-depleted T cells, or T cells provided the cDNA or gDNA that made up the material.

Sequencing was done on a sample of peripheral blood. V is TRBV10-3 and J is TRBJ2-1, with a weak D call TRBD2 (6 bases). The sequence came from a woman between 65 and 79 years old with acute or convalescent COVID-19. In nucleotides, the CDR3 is TGTGCCATCAGTGAGTCGAAGGCGGGGCCAGGTGAGCAGTTCTTC. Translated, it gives CAISESKAGPGEQFF.